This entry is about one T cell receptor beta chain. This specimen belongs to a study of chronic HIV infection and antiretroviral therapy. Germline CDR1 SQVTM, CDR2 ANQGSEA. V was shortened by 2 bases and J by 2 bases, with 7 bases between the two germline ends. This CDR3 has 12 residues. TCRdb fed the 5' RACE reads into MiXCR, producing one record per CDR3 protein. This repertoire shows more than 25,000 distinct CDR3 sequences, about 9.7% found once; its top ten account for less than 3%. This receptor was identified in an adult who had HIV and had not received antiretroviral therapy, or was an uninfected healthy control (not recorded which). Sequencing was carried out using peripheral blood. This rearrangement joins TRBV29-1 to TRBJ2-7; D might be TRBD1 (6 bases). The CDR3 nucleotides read TGCAGCGTTGAACGGGACACCTACGAGCAGTACTTC. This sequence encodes CSVERDTYEQYF.